Sequencing of this T cell receptor (beta chain) was carried out in a study of T cell changes during pregnancy in multiple sclerosis. CDR3 length: 15 amino acids. Germline CDR1 is SQVTM and CDR2 is ANQGSEA. The ends lost 3 bases at V and 2 bases at J; junction bases unmatched: 10. The assay was immunoSEQ multiplex PCR, and TCRdb's table has in-frame clones only and misses some. The profile covers more than 75,000 clones, with 90% to 95% appearing a single time and roughly 1% taken by the ten largest. J is TRBJ2-7 and V is TRBV29-1, with 7 bases that match TRBD1. The sequence was collected from a female donor with multiple sclerosis, enrolled in a pregnancy study. The sequences come from peripheral blood, collected in the first trimester of pregnancy. In DNA, the CDR3 is TGCAGCGTTGAGTTAATTTATGGGACAGCCTACGAGCAGTACTTC. Protein product: CSVELIYGTAYEQYF.